The clone carrying this TCR beta chain was seen just once. With 0 bases clipped from V and 1 base from J, the junction kept 3 bases outside the gene matches. CDR3 size: 17 residues. CDR1 MGHRA and CDR2 YSYEKL come from the germline V gene. This entry is derived from a study of T cell changes during pregnancy in multiple sclerosis. The method was immunoSEQ multiplex PCR; TCRdb's version includes in-frame clones alone and lacks a portion of them. Among some 35,000 clones listed, approximately 89% were seen once. The material was CD4+ T cells from peripheral blood mononuclear cells, obtained after pregnancy. This chain joins TRBV4-1 and TRBJ2-6; 7 nucleotides match TRBD1. This TCR was sampled from a female donor in good health, enrolled as a control in a pregnancy study. Written as DNA, the CDR3 is TGCGCCAGCAGCCAAGAGACACAGGGGTCTGGGGCCAACGTCCTGACTTTC. This encodes CASSQETQGSGANVLTF.